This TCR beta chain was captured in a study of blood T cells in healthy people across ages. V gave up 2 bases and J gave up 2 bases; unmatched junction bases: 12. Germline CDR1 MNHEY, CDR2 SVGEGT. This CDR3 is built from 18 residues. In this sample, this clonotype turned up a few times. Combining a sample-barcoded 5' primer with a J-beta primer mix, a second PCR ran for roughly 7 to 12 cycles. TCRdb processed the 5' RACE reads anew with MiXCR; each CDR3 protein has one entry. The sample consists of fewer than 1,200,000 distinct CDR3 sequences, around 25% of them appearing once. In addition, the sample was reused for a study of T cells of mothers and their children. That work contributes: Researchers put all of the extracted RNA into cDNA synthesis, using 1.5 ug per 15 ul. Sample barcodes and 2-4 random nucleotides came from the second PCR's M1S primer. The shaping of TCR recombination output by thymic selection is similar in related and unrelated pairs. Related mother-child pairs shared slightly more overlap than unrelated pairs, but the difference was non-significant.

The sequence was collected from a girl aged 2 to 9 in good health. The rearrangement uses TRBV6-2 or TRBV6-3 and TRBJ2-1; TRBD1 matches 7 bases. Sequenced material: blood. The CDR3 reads CASSYLLSQGETYNEQFF. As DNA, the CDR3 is TGTGCCAGCAGTTACCTTCTCTCCCAGGGGGAAACCTACAATGAGCAGTTCTTC.